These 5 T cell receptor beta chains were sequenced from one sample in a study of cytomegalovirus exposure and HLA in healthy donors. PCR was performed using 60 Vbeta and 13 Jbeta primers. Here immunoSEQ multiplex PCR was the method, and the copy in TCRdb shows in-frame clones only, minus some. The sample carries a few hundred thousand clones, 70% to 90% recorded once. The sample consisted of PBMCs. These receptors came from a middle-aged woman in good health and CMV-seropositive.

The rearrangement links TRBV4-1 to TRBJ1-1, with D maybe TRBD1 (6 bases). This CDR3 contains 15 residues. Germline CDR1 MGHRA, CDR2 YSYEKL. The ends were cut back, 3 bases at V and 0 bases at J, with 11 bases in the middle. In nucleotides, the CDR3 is TGCGCCAGCAGCCAGCCGGGACAAATGAACACTGAAGCTTTCTTT. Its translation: CASSQPGQMNTEAFF.

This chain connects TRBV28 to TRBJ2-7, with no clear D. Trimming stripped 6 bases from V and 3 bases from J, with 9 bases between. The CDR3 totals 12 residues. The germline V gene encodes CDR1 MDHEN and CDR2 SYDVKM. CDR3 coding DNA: TGTGCCAGCAGCCGTCCTTACTACGAGCAGTACTTC. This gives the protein CASSRPYYEQYF.

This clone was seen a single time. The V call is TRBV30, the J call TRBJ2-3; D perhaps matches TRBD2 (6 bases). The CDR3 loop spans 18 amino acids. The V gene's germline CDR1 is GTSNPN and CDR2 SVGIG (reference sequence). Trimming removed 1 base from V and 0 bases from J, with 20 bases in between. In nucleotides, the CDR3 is TGTGCCTGGAGTGCGGTAGCGGCTTTAGGGGATAGCACAGATACGCAGTATTTT. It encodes CAWSAVAALGDSTDTQYF. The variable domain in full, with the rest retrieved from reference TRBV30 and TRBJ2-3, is SQTIHQWPATLVQPVGSPLSLECTVEGTSNPNLYWYRQAAGRGLQLLFYSVGIGQISSEVPQNLSASRPQDRQFILSSKKLLLSDSGFYLCAWSAVAALGDSTDTQYFGPGTRLTVL.

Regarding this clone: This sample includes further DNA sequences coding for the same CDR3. The CDR3 spells CASSYSGTSGYNEQFF. For the CDR3, the DNA is TGTGCCAGCAGTTACTCGGGGACTAGCGGCTACAATGAGCAGTTCTTC. The V call is TRBV6-5, the J call TRBJ2-1; 11 bases are shared with TRBD2. Germline CDR1 MNHEY, CDR2 SVGAGI. After removal of 0 bases from V and 3 bases from J, the junction contained 1 base not matched to a gene. This CDR3 comprises 16 residues.

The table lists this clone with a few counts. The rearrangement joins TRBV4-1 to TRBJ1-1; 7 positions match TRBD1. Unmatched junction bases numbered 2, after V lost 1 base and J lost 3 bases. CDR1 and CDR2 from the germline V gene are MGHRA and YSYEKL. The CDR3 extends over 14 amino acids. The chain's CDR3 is CASSQGDRDTEAFF. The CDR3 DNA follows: TGCGCCAGCAGCCAAGGCGACAGGGACACTGAAGCTTTCTTT.